The following is a T cell receptor beta chain sequence with its context. In this sample, this clone turned up a few times. Its antigen specificity is not known. Base qualities are not recorded, but no much larger clone differs from it by a single base. CDR1 and CDR2 are drawn from the germline V gene: SGDLS, YYNGEE. Counted from cysteine to phenylalanine, this CDR3 has 13 amino acids. CDR3 DNA only is kept here, 39 bases in frame from base 1. V was cut back by 5 bases and J by 7 bases, leaving a gap of 15 bases between them. Receptor amplification or capture employed the immunoSEQ multiplex PCR assay. For the multiplex PCR, a mixture combining 60 forward primers for TCR Vbeta segments and 13 reverse primers for TCR Jbeta segments was used. The CDR3 region of rearranged TCR beta genes was amplified from genomic DNA by a multiplex PCR assay. Amplified TCR beta libraries were sequenced as 87-base-pair reads on the Illumina HiSeq System. The authors' pipeline ran thus. A later analysis counted around 72 million unique TCR beta chains across the 666 repertoires, and roughly 11 million of these chains were shared by at least two donors. Raw reads were error-corrected and collapsed into unique sequences by a nearest-neighbor algorithm in which closely related sequences were merged to remove PCR and sequencing errors. To assign V, D and J gene segments, CDR3 sequences were aligned to IMGT reference sequences. For a sequence to be retained, a match of at least six nucleotides was required to both a V gene segment and a J gene segment. A rearrangement was called productive if the CDR3 had no stop codons and remained in frame with V and J, and every other rearrangement was called non-productive. CDR3 was defined by IMGT convention, running from the second conserved V-encoded cysteine to the conserved J-encoded phenylalanine. In an earlier analysis of roughly 580 of the donors, sequences lacking an unambiguous match to a single V gene segment were excluded. An earlier analysis of roughly 590 of the donors called V segments functional above 56.7% productive rearrangements and segregating when the between-donor standard deviation exceeded 5%. A statistical classification framework was built to diagnose cytomegalovirus status from the catalog of TCR beta chain sequences. In a later analysis, V and J genes were assigned by comparing TCR nucleotide sequences against IMGT/GENE-DB human TR gene sequences. Using the TCRdist pipeline, a later analysis assigned CDR3 sequences along with most-parsimonious VDJ recombination scenarios. In a later analysis, each TCR beta chain was defined by its CDR3 amino acid sequence together with its V-gene family, and reads without a unique V-gene family were excluded. In a later analysis, some 600 highly shared, low-generation-probability nucleotide sequences were removed to address suspected cross-contamination and a sequencing artifact. A later analysis calculated a clonal expansion index for each public chain from normalized within-repertoire ranks of inferred template counts. Generation probabilities in a later analysis came from a VDJ recombination model fitted to out-of-frame rearrangements, and those results were checked against IGoR. A later analysis scored TCR-TCR, TCR-HLA and TCR-CMV co-occurrence with hypergeometric tests, applying a repertoire-size bias correction to TCR pairs. In a later analysis, false discovery rates were estimated by permuting HLA or CMV assignments 20 times. In a later analysis, co-occurring TCRs were grouped using DBSCAN, with TCRdist sequence similarity added in when clustering inside HLA-allele-positive subsets. Repertoires with fewer than 30,000 or more than 120,000 public chains, plus five repertoires with anomalous nucleotide sharing, were excluded from co-occurrence clustering. Sourced from immuneACCESS, this table was stored by TCRdb with only in-frame sequences that have V and J called. A share of the clones is absent; for the studies checked, an unresolved V gene accounts for under half, and the remainder has no known explanation. D and trimming come from the DNA, and the V and J calls and clone size come from that table. Across this sample there are around 140,000 clones, with around 9% seen only once. Over 6.5% of the sample is held by the ten biggest clonotypes.

These data come from a study of cytomegalovirus exposure and HLA in healthy donors (dated by TCRdb to 2017 to 2019). Background on the whole study: An earlier analysis of 587 of the donors reported 276 Gb of sequence data and 117 million unique TCR beta sequences obtained from some 200 million T cells. Roughly five DR-DQ haplotypes were treated as single units for association and clustering because of strong linkage in the cohort. The T cell repertoires of around 730 subjects were profiled by immunosequencing and related to cytomegalovirus serostatus. Typing coverage differed by locus: A, B, C, DRB1 and DQB1 were typed in about 629-640 donors, DQA1 in roughly 510, DPA1 in over 600, and DPB1 in 472. Roughly 300 gigabases of sequencing data and around 80 million unique TCR sequences made up an early release that covered some 640 HLA-typed donors. To predict cytomegalovirus infection status, the study combined high-throughput TCR immunosequencing, statistical association of individual TCRs with disease status, and machine learning. Of the roughly 410 genotyped donors, approximately 81% were placed in the genetic ancestry cluster associated with self-reported Caucasian donors. Every discovery cohort repertoire had been produced on one sequencing platform. Besides the first cohort of more than 650 subjects, a separate validation cohort made up of around 120 different subjects was used. The study aimed to test whether signatures of past pathogen exposure could be identified by cataloging public T cell receptors. On average, around 240,000 unique TCR beta nucleotide sequences were sequenced per donor among 350 to 400 genotyped donors of the cohort, with roughly 18% of those sequences being non-productive. Donor age, sex, ethnicity and CMV serostatus were compiled together with the repertoire data. In the later analysis, no new phenotypic data were used to find candidate immune exposures; instead, reliance was placed on TCR beta sequences and their occurrence across donors. In a later analysis, previously published TCR beta repertoires from roughly 710 donors were re-analyzed and high-resolution HLA genotyping was added so that TCR occurrence patterns could be studied. Genome-wide SNP genotypes for about three fifths of the roughly 670 donors were used in a later genetic analysis, which treated that subset as a discovery cohort. To decide whether each TCR beta V gene segment behaved as functional or pseudogenic, an earlier analysis of 587 of the donors relied on high-throughput TCR beta sequencing. Both class I and class II loci were covered by HLA typing, at four-digit resolution. Study-wide findings and limitations: Cytomegalovirus status was reported to be diagnosed by the classifier with high specificity and sensitivity in both the original and validation cohorts. Several of the top co-occurrence clusters appeared to be linked to parvovirus B19, influenza, CMV and Epstein-Barr virus, according to a later analysis. Strong co-occurrence of HLA alleles, especially DR and DQ, made assigning TCR associations to individual alleles difficult. Broadly in line with IMGT annotations, most TCR beta V segments showed up in productive rearrangements about 90% or about 30% of the time in an earlier analysis of 587 of the donors. Across donors, most TCR sequences were observed very rarely, whereas some public TCRs were present in many individuals. In a later genetic analysis, a missense DCLRE1C variant was associated with V-gene and J-gene trimming of TCR beta chains, and the association was replicated in an independent cohort. A further reported finding was that TCR beta sequences accurately predicted the HLA-A and HLA-B alleles for most subjects in the first cohort. CMV serostatus was the only immune exposure information available for the cohort. The cohort was sequenced for TCR beta chains only, and without alpha or paired-chain data the features that could be detected were limited. According to a later genetic analysis, donors in an Asian-associated ancestry cluster had fewer N-insertions in productive TCRs than the approximately 700-donor mean. Some IMGT-functional V segments, including TRBV6-2 and TRBV6-3, could not be told apart with the 87-base-pair reads, so those segments were excluded. In a later analysis, HLA-associated TCR beta chains were found to be more clonally expanded and to have lower generation probabilities than equally common non-associated chains. In vitro tests confirmed that three of the cytomegalovirus-associated TCR beta chains recognize cytomegalovirus antigens. Linkage disequilibrium might explain the correlated functional status among segregating V segments, but an unknown experimental factor could not be ruled out. Sequencing depth was assumed to be roughly uniform across donors in the presence/absence analyses, though that assumption may not hold. The study gave a list of about 170 TCR beta chains associated with cytomegalovirus. According to a later analysis, most CMV-associated TCR beta chains appeared to be HLA-restricted, and the HLA associations seemed to be driven largely by CMV exposure. Specific HLA alleles were associated with about 17,000 TCR beta sequences at a false discovery rate of 0.05 in a later analysis. HLA typing was unavailable for some donors at each locus, so association tests used only the typed subset. The authors suggested that the approach could potentially be extended to other disease states and immunological phenotypes. Because counts were too low, 15 to 20 rarely observed V segments, including chromosome 9 orphons, were excluded from the earlier analysis of 587 of the donors. In a later analysis, the rate of TCR association differed among HLA loci, with DRB1 alleles having the most associated TCRs and HLA-C alleles having the fewest. A cluster of highly shared sequence variants was judged likely to be a technical artifact of the sequencing pipeline.

The cohort consisted of 600 to 700 healthy bone marrow donors. At the time of sampling, every cohort member was nominally healthy, though immune exposures that went unrecorded were likely present. The donor tested CMV seropositive, placing the donor among the 250 to 350 seropositive members of the cohort. A peripheral blood sample was collected from each donor, and TCR beta sequencing was performed on peripheral blood mononuclear cells. The Qiagen DNeasy Blood Extraction Kit was used to extract genomic DNA from the blood cell samples. This receptor chain uses TRBV9 and TRBJ1-1; the D gene is perhaps TRBD1, on 6 matching bases. The TCR originated in a woman aged 40-49 years in good health and CMV-seropositive. The sequenced sample consisted of PBMCs. At the DNA level, the sequence is TGTGCCAGCAGTCTCTTAGGACAGAATGAAGCTTTCTTT. This gives the protein CASSLLGQNEAFF.